This passage covers 12 T cell receptor beta chains from one sample sequenced in a study of T cells expressing NK-cell markers. TCRdb re-called the 5' RACE reads; one entry per CDR3 protein, DNA not given. The sample totals roughly 450,000 distinct CDR3 sequences. Sequencing was done on a sample of blood T cells: a sorted CD56 or NKG2C T cell subset, CD4+ or CD8+ T cells, or bulk PBMC T cells (not recorded which). The source of these receptors is a woman aged 45-59 years in good health.

The chain is built from TRBV4-1 and TRBJ2-3; the D gene TCRdb calls, TRBD2, cannot be checked with no DNA. CDR1 is MGHRA, CDR2 YSYEKL, per germline. The CDR3 is made up of 16 amino acids. CDR3 in amino acids: CASSQVRLAGGDTQYF.

The rearrangement uses TRBV7-2 and TRBJ1-2; the D gene TCRdb calls, TRBD1, cannot be checked with no DNA. The CDR3 consists of 15 residues. Per germline, CDR1 SGHTA and CDR2 FQGNSA. CDR3 protein: CASSRTGDRSGGYTF.

This chain uses TRBV29-1 with TRBJ2-3; the TRBD1 assignment by TCRdb is unverifiable without DNA. The CDR3 has 14 residues. Per the germline V gene, CDR1 is SQVTM and CDR2 is ANQGSEA. The CDR3 sequence is CSTLGGTLPDTQYF.

This sequence joins TRBV12-3 or TRBV12-4 and TRBJ1-2. This CDR3 contains 15 residues. This CDR3 reads CASSLGLQTNYGYTF.

This chain uses TRBV5-1 with TRBJ1-1; the D gene TCRdb calls, TRBD1, cannot be checked with no DNA. In germline, CDR1 is SGHRS, CDR2 YFSETQ. This CDR3 has 12 amino acids. The CDR3 here is CASSLRTGRAFF. The variable domain in full, with the rest retrieved from reference TRBV5-1 and TRBJ1-1, is KAGVTQTPRYLIKTRGQQVTLSCSPISGHRSVSWYQQTPGQGLQFLFEYFSETQRNKGNFPGRFSGRQFSNSRSEMNVSTLELGDSALYLCASSLRTGRAFFGQGTRLTVV.

The J gene is TRBJ2-3, the V gene TRBV20-1; no DNA is available, so the TRBD2 call from TCRdb remains unchecked. This CDR3 has 17 residues. Germline CDR1 and CDR2: DFQATT and SNEGSKA (reference sequence). This CDR3 reads CSAREQRPGLDADTQYF.

V gene TRBV5-1 combines with J gene TRBJ2-5; the D call of TRBD2 rests on TCRdb alone, since no DNA is present to check it. Germline CDR1 and CDR2: SGHRS and YFSETQ. The CDR3 has 16 amino acids. The CDR3 spells CASSLRLAGGQETQYF.

CDR3 sequence reads: CAWSGHRGSIYEQYF. The rearrangement uses TRBV30 and TRBJ2-7; the TCRdb D gene call, TRBD1, has no DNA to confirm it. CDR1 GTSNPN and CDR2 SVGIG come from the germline V gene (reference sequence). The CDR3 runs 15 residues.

The V call is TRBV5-1, the J call TRBJ2-1; the TRBD1 assignment by TCRdb is unverifiable without DNA. The length of the CDR3 is 14 residues. CDR1 and CDR2 from the germline V gene are SGHRS and YFSETQ. The CDR3 is CASSWTGGHNEQFF.

This chain connects TRBV7-9 to TRBJ2-2. Germline V gene data show CDR1 as SEHNR and CDR2 as FQNEAQ (reference sequence). The CDR3 spans 16 residues. The CDR3 here is CASEVTRPWNTGELFF.

The chain joins TRBV10-3 to TRBJ2-1. The CDR3 is 16 residues long. Germline V gene sequence: CDR1 ENHRY, CDR2 SYGVKD. The CDR3: CAISGLRRSSYNEQFF.

This chain uses TRBV5-5 with TRBJ2-6; TCRdb proposes TRBD2, but this gene call is untestable without DNA. The CDR3 has 18 residues. Germline CDR1 is SGHKS and CDR2 is YYEKEE (reference sequence). The CDR3 here is CASSLVGWGSSGANVLTF.